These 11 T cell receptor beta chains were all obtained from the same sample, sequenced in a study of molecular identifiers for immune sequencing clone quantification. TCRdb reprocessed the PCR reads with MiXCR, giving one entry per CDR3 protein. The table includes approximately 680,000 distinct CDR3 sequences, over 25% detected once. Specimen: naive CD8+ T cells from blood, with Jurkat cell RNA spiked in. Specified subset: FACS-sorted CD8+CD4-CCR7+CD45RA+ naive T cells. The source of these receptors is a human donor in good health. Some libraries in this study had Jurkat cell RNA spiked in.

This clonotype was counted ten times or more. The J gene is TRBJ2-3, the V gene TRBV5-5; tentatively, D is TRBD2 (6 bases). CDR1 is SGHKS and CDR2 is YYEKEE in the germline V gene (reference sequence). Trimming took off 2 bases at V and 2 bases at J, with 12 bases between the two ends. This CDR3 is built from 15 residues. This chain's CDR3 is CASSFVGGFTDTQYF. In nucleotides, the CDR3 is TGTGCCAGCAGCTTTGTGGGAGGTTTCACAGATACGCAGTATTTT.

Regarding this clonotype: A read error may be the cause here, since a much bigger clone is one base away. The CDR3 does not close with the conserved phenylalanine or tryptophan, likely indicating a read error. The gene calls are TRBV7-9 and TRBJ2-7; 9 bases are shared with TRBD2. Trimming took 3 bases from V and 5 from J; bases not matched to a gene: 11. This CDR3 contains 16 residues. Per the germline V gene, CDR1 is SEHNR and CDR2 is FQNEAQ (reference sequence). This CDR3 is CASSFKVRGGVHEQYY. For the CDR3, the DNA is TGTGCCAGCAGCTTTAAAGTGCGGGGGGGAGTCCACGAGCAGTACTAC.

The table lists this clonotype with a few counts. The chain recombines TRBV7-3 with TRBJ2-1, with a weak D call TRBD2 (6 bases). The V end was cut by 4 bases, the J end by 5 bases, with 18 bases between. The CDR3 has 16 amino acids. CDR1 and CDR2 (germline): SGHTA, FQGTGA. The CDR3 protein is CASSSPGPGGDNEQFF. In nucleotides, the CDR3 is TGTGCCAGCAGCTCACCGGGACCCGGGGGAGACAATGAGCAGTTCTTC.

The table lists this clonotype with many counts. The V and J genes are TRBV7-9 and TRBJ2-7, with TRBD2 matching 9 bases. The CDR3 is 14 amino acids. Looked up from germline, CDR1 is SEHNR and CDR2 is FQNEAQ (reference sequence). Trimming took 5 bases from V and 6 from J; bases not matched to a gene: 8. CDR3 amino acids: CASSPPSGIFEQYF. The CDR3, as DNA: TGTGCCAGCAGCCCTCCTAGCGGGATATTCGAGCAGTACTTC.

Written as DNA, the CDR3 is TGTGCCAGCAGTCCCCAGGGTAGCGCCTACAATGAGCAGTTCTTC. Translating gives CASSPQGSAYNEQFF. The chain is built from TRBV27 and TRBJ2-1; tentatively, D is TRBD1 or TRBD2 (5 bases each). Germline lookup yields CDR1 MNHEY and CDR2 SMNVEV (reference sequence). Deletions cut 5 bases from V and 2 bases from J, with 13 bases between. The CDR3 is 15 residues long.

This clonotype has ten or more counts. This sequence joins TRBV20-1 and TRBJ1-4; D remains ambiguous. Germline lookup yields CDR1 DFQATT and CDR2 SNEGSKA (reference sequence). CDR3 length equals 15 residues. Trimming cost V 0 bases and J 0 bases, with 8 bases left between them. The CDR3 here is CSARDEAPTNEKLFF. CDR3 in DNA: TGCAGTGCTAGAGACGAGGCCCCAACTAATGAAAAACTGTTTTTT.

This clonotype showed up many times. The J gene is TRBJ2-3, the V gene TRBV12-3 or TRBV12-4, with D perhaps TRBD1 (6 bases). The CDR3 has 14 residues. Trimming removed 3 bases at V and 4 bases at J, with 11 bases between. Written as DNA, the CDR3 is TGTGCCAGCAGTTTGTGGCAGGGGTCAGATACGCAGTATTTT. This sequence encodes CASSLWQGSDTQYF.

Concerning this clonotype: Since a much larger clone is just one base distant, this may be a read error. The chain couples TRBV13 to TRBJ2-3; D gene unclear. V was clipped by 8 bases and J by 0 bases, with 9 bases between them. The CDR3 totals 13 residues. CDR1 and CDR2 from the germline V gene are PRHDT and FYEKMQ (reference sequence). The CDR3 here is CASGRPSTDTQYF. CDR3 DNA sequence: TGTGCCAGCGGCCGCCCTAGCACAGATACGCAGTATTTT.

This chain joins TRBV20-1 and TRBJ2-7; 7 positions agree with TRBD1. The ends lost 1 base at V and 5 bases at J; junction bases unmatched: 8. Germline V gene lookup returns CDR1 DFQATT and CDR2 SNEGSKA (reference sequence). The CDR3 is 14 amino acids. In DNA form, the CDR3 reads TGCAGTGCTAGAGCAGGGGGAAAATCCCACGAGCAGTACTTC. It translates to CSARAGGKSHEQYF.

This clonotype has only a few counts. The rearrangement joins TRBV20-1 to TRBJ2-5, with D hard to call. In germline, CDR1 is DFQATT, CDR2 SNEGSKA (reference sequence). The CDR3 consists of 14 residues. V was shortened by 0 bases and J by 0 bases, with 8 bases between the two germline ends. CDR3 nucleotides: TGCAGTGCTAGAGATCGACGAAACCAAGAGACCCAGTACTTC. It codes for CSARDRRNQETQYF.

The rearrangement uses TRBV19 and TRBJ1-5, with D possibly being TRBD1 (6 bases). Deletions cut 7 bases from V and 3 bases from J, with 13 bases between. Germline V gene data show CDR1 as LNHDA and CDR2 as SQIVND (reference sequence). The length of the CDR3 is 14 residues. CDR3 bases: TGTGCCAGTACCTGGACAGCGAACAATCAGCCCCAGCATTTT. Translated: CASTWTANNQPQHF.